The 3 T cell receptor beta chains given below trace back to one sample, sequenced in a study of T cell repertoires in cytomegalovirus infection. TCRdb fed the reads into MiXCR, producing one record per CDR3 protein. This table has 310,000 or so distinct CDR3 sequences, about 8.8% appearing once. The sequenced sample consisted of PBMCs. All receptors come from a human donor in good health (CMV status not recorded). Some clones in this sample may be carry-over from other donors' samples.

The sample holds a few counts of this clonotype. This rearrangement joins TRBV6-2 or TRBV6-3 to TRBJ2-1; maybe TRBD2 (5 bases). Germline CDR1 and CDR2: MNHEY and SVGEGT. The CDR3 contains 13 residues. V shed 9 bases and J shed 1 base, with 10 bases lying between them. As DNA, the CDR3 is TGTGCCAGTGGACTGTTGTCCTACAATGAGCAGTTCTTC. The encoded protein is CASGLLSYNEQFF.

This clonotype showed up many times. This chain uses TRBV2 with TRBJ2-1; the match to TRBD1 covers 9 bases. Trimming took 6 bases from V and 7 from J; bases not matched to a gene: 4. This CDR3 contains 13 residues. The germline gives CDR1 SNHLY, CDR2 FYNNEI. CDR3: CASRLGQGNEQFF. Written as DNA, the CDR3 is TGTGCCAGCAGGCTGGGACAGGGAAATGAGCAGTTCTTC.

This clonotype has at least ten counts. The chain employs TRBV7-9 and TRBJ2-3, with D possibly being TRBD2 (5 bases). Germline loops: CDR1 SEHNR, CDR2 FQNEAQ (reference sequence). The CDR3 is 13 amino acids. Trimming left V 7 bases short and J 6 bases short, with 14 bases between. The CDR3 loop reads CASISGVFDTQYF. DNA for the CDR3: TGTGCCAGCATCTCCGGGGTCTTTGATACGCAGTATTTT.